Ten or more counts support the clone carrying this T cell receptor beta chain. Its antigen remains unidentified. Every patient was untreated before thyroid surgery. TCRdb re-clonotyped the PCR reads through MiXCR. The sample has roughly 42,000 clones; 15% to 20% are singletons. This sample was included in a study of metastatic and nonmetastatic thyroid tumors. CDR1 and CDR2 from the germline V gene are SGHKS and YYEKEE (reference sequence). V shed 5 bases and J 5 bases; nucleotides not matched to a gene: 14. The CDR3 loop spans 18 amino acids. Study-level points and caveats: Versus benign nodules, malignant thyroid tumors reportedly had significantly higher TCR beta diversity, in blood and tumor.

Sequenced: tumor tissue. The sequence derives from a female donor with papillary thyroid cancer or a benign thyroid nodule (not recorded which). Some clones in this sample may be carry-over from other donors' samples. The chain employs TRBV5-5 and TRBJ2-5; 14 bases agree with TRBD2. This CDR3 is CASSTSGTSGRRGETQYF. For the CDR3, the DNA is TGTGCCAGCAGTACCTCCGGGACTAGCGGGAGAAGGGGGGAGACCCAGTACTTC.